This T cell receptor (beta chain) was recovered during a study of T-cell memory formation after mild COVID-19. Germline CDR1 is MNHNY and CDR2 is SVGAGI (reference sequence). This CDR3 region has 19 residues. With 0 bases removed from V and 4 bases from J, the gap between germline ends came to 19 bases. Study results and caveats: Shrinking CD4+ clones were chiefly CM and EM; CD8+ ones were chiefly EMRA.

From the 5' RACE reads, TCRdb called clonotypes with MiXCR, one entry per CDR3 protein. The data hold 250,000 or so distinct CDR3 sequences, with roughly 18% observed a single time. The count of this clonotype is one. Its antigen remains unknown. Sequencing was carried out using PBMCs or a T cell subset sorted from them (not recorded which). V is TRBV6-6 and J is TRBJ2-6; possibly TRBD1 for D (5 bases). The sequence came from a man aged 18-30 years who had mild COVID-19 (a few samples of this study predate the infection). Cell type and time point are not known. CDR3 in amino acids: CASSYSPGNPPSGANVLTF. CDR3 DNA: TGTGCCAGCAGTTACTCGCCAGGGAACCCTCCATCCGGGGCCAACGTCCTGACTTTC.